This note documents a single T cell receptor beta chain sequence. The data are from a study of T cell repertoires in ileal Crohn's disease. Time point: inflamed ileum from the surgical specimen. CDR3 length equals 15 residues. The ends were cut back, 0 bases at V and 0 bases at J, with 10 bases in the middle. From germline, CDR1 is SGDLS and CDR2 YYNGEE. Some clones are missing from TCRdb's copy, which holds only in-frame ones; the method was immunoSEQ multiplex PCR. This sample yields roughly 17,000 clones, of which under 95% are seen a single time; roughly 6.9% belongs to the top ten. This receptor was obtained from an adult with Crohn's disease. The chain recombines TRBV9 with TRBJ2-7, with a weak D call TRBD1 (5 bases). Sequenced input: ileal tissue. CDR3 region: CASSVGTRPSYEQYF. CDR3 nucleotide sequence: TGTGCCAGCAGCGTAGGGACACGTCCCTCCTACGAGCAGTACTTC.